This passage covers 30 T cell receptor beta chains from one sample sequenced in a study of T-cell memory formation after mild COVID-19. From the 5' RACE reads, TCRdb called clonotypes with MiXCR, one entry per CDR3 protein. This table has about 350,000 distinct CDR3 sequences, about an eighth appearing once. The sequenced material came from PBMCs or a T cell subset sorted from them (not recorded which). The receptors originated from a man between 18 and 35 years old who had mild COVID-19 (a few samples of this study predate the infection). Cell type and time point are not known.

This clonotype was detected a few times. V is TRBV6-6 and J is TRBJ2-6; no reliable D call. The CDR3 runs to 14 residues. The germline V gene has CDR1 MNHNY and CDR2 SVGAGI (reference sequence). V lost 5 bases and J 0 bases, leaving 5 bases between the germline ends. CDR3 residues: CASSQVSGANVLTF. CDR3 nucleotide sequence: TGTGCCAGCAGTCAAGTCTCTGGGGCCAACGTCCTGACTTTC.

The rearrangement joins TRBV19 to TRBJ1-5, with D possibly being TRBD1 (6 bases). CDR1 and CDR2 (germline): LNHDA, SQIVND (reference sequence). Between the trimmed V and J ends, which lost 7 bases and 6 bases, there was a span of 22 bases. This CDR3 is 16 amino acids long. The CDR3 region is CASTKKRTGSGQPQHF. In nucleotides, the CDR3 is TGTGCCAGTACCAAGAAACGAACAGGGTCCGGTCAGCCCCAGCATTTT.

As DNA, the CDR3 is TGTGCCAGCAGCTTAGCGGGGGGATTGAGGGAGCAGTACTTC. This gives the protein CASSLAGGLREQYF. This sequence joins TRBV5-5 and TRBJ2-7; 9 positions match TRBD2. V shed 2 bases and J 7 bases; nucleotides not matched to a gene: 7. Germline lookup yields CDR1 SGHKS and CDR2 YYEKEE (reference sequence). The CDR3 length is 14 residues.

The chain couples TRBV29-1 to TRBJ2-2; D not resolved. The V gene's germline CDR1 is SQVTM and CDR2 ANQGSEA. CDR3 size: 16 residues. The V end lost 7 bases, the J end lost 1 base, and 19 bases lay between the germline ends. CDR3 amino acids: CSGLTRAGRNTGELFF. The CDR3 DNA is TGCAGCGGCCTTACACGGGCAGGCCGGAACACCGGGGAGCTGTTTTTT.

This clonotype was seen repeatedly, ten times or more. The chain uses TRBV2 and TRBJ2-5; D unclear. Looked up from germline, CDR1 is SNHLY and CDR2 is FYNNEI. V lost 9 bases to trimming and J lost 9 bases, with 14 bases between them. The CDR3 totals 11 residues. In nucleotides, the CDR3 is TGTGCCAGTCTTTTTACGGAATCCCAGTACTTC. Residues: CASLFTESQYF.

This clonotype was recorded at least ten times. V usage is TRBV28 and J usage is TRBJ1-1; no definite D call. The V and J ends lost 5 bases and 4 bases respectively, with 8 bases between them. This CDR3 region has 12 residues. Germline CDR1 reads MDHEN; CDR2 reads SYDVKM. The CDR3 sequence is CASSGTLTEAFF. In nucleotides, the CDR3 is TGTGCCAGCAGTGGAACCCTCACTGAAGCTTTCTTT.

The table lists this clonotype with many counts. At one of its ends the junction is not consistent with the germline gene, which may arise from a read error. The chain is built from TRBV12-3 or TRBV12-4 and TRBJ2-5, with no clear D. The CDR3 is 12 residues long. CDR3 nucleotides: TGCGCCAGCAGCTTTGGCCAAGAGACCCAGTACTTC. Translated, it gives CASSFGQETQYF.

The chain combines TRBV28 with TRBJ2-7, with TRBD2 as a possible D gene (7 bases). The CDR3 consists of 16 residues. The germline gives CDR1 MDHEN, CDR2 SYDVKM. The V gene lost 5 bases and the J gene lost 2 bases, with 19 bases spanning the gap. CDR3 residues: CASSPGRGGVTYEQYV. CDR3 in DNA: TGTGCCAGCAGTCCGGGGAGGGGGGGAGTCACCTACGAGCAGTACGTC.

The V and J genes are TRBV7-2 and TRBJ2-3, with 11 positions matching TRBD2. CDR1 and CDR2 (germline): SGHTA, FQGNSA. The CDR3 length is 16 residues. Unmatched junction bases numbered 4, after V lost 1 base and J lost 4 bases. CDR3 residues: CASSLVLAGGADTQYF. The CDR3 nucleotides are TGTGCCAGCAGCTTAGTATTAGCGGGGGGGGCAGATACGCAGTATTTT.

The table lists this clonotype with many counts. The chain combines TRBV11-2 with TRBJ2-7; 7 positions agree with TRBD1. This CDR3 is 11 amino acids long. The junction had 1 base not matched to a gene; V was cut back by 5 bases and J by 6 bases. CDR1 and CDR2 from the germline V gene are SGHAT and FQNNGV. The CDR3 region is CASSRGPEQYF. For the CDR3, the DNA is TGTGCCAGCAGCAGGGGGCCCGAGCAGTACTTC.

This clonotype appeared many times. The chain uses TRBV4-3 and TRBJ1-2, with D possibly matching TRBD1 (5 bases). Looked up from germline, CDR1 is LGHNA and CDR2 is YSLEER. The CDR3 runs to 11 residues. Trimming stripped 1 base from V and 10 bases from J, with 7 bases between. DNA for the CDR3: TGCGCCAGCAGCCAAGGCAGGGCCTACACCTTC. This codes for CASSQGRAYTF.

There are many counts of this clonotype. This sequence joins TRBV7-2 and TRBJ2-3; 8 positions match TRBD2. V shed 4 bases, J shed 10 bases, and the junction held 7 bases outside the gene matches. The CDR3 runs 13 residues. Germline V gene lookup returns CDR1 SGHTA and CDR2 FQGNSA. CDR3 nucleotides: TGTGCCAGCAGCTCCTCCGAGCGGGGGCCGCAGTATTTT. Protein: CASSSSERGPQYF.

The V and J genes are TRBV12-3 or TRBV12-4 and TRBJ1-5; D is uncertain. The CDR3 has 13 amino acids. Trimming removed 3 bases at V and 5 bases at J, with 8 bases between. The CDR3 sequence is CASSFGPDQPQHF. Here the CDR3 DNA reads TGTGCCAGCAGTTTCGGTCCCGATCAGCCCCAGCATTTT.

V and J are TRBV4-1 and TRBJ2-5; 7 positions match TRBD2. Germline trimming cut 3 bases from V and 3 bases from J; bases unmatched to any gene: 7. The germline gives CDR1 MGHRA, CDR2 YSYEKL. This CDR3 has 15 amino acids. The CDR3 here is CASSHLGGEEETQYF. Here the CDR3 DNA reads TGCGCCAGCAGCCACCTGGGGGGGGAGGAAGAGACCCAGTACTTC.

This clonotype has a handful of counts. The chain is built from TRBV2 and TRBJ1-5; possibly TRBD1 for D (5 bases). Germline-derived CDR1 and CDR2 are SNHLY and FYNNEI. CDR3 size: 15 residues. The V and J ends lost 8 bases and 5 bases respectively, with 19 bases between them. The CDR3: CASALRRGGDQPQHF. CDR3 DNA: TGTGCCAGCGCACTCCGCCGGGGAGGGGATCAGCCCCAGCATTTT.

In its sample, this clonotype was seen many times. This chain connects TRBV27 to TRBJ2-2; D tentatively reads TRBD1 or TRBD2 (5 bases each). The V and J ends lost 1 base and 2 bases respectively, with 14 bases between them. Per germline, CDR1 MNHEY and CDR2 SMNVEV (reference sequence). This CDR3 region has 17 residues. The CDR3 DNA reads TGTGCCAGCAGTTTATTTACGGGGACCCCTAACACCGGGGAGCTGTTTTTT. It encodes CASSLFTGTPNTGELFF.

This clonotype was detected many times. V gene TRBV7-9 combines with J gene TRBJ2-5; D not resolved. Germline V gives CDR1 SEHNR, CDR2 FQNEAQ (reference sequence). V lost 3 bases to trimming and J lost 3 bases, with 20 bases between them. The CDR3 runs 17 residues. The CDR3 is CASSFRWPGPLEETQYF. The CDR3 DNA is TGTGCCAGCAGCTTTCGTTGGCCCGGGCCCTTAGAAGAGACCCAGTACTTC.

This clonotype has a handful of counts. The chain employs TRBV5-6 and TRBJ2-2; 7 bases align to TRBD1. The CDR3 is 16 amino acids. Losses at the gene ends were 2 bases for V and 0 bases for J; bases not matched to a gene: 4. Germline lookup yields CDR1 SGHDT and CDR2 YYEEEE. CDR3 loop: CASSFNRGANTGELFF. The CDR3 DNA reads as TGTGCCAGCAGCTTTAACAGGGGCGCGAACACCGGGGAGCTGTTTTTT.

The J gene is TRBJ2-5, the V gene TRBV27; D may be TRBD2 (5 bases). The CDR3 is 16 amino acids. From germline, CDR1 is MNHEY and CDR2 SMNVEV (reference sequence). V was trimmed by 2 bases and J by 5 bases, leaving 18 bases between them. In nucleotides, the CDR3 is TGTGCCAGCAGTTTACAAGGAGGCACGGTCGGGGAGACCCAGTACTTC. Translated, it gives CASSLQGGTVGETQYF.

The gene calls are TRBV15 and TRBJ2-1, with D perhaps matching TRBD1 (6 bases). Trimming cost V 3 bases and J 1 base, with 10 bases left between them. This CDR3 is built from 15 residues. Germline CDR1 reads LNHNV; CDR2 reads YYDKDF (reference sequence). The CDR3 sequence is CATSRGAGSYNEQFF. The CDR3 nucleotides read TGTGCCACCAGCAGGGGGGCCGGGTCCTACAATGAGCAGTTCTTC.

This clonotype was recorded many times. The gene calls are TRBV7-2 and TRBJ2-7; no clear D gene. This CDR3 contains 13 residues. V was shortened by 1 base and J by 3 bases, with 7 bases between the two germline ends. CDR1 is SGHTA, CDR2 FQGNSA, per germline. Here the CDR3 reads CASSLGQDYEQYV. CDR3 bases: TGTGCCAGCAGCTTAGGGCAGGACTACGAGCAGTACGTC.

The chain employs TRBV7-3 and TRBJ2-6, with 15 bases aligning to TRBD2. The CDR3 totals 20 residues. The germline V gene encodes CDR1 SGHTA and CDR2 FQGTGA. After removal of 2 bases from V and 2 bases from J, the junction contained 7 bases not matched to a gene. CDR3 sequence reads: CASSLRGTSGGSTGANVLTF. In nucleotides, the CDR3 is TGTGCCAGCAGCTTACGCGGGACTAGCGGGGGGAGCACTGGGGCCAACGTCCTGACTTTC.

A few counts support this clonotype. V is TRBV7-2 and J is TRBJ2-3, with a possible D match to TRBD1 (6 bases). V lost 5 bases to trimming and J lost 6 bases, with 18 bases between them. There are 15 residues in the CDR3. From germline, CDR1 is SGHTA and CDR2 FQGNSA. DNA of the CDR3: TGTGCCAGCAGCCACCCACCAGGGGCTGGGGATACGCAGTATTTT. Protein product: CASSHPPGAGDTQYF.

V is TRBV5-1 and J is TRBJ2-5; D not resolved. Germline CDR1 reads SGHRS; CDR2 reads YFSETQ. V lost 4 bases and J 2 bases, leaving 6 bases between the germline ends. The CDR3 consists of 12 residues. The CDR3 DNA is TGCGCCAGCAGCCACGCTCAAGAGACCCAGTACTTC. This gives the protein CASSHAQETQYF.

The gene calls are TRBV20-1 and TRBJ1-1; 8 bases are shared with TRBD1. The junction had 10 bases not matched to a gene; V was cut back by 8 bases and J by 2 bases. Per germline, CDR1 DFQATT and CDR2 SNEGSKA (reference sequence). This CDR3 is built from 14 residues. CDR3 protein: CSSYRGQVNTEAFF. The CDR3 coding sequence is TGCAGTTCATATAGGGGACAGGTTAACACTGAAGCTTTCTTT.

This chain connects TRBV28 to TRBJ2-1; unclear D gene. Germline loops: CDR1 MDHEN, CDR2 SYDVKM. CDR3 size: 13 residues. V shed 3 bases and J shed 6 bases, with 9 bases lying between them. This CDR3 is CASSFRVLNEQFF. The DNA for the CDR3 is TGTGCCAGCAGTTTTAGGGTTCTCAATGAGCAGTTCTTC.

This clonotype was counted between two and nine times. The DNA of the CDR3 is TGTGCCAGCAGTTTGTGGACAGGGGACACAGAGACCCAGTACTTC. This codes for CASSLWTGDTETQYF. This chain uses TRBV28 with TRBJ2-5, with TRBD1 matching 9 bases. The germline CDR1 and CDR2 sequences are MDHEN and SYDVKM. CDR3 length equals 15 residues. The V and J ends lost 3 bases and 4 bases, in that order; junction bases with no gene match: 6.

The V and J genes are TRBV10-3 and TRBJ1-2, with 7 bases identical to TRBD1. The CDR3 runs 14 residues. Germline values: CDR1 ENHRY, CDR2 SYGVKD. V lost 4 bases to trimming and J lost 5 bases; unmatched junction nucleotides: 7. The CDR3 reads CAISALEGAYGYTF. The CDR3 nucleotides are TGTGCCATCAGTGCCTTGGAGGGGGCTTATGGCTACACCTTC.

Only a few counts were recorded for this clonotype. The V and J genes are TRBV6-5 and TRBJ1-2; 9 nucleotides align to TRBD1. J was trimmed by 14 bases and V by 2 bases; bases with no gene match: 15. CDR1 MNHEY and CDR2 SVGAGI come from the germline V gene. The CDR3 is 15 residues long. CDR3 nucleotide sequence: TGTGCCAGCAGTTACCGACCAACAGGGGGCTCCGGGCGGACCTTC. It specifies CASSYRPTGGSGRTF.

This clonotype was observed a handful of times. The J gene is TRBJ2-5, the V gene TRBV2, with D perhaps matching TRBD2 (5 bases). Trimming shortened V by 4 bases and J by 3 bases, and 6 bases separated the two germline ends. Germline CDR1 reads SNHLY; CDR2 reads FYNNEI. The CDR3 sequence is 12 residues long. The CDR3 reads CASSAREETQYF. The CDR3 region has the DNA TGTGCCAGCAGTGCGAGGGAAGAGACCCAGTACTTC.